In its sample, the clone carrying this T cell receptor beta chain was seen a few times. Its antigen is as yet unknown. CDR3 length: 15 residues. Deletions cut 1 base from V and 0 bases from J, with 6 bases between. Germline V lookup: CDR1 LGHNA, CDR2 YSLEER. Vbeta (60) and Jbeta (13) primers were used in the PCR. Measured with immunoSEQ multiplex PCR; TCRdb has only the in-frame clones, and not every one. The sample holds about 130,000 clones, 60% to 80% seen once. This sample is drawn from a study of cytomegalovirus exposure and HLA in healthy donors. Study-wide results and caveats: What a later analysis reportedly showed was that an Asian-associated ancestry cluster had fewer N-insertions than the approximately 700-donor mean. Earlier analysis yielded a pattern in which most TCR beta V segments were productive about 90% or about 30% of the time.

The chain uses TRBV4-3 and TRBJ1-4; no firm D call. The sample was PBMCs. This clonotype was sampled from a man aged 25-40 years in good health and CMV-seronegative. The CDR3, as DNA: TGCGCCAGCAGCCAAGGGGCTACAACTAATGAAAAACTGTTTTTT. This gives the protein CASSQGATTNEKLFF.